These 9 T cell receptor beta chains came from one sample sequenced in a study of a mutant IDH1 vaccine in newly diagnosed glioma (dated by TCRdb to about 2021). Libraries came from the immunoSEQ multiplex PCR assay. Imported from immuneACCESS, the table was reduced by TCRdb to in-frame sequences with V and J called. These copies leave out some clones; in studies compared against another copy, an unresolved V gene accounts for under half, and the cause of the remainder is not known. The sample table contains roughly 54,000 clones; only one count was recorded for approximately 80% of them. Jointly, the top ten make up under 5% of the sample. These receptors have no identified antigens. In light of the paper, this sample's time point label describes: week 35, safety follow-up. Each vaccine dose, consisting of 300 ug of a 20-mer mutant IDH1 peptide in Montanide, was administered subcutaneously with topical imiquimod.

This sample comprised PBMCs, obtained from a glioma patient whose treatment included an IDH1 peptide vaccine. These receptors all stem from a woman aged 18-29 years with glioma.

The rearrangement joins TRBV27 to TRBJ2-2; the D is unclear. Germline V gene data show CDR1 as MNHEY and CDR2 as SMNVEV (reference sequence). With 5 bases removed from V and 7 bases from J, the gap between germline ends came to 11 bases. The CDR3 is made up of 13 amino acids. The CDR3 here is CASSPYIGGELFF. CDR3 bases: TGTGCCAGCAGTCCGTACATTGGCGGGGAGCTGTTTTTT.

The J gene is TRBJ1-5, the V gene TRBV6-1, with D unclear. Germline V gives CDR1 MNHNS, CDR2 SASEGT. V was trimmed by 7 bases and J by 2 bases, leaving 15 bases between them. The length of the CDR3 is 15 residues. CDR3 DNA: TGTGCCAGCATGAGGGTCTCCTTGGGCAATCAGCCCCAGCATTTT. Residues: CASMRVSLGNQPQHF.

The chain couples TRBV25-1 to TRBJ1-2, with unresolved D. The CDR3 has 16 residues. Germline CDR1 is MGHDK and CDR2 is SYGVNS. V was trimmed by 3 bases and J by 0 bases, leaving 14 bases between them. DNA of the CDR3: TGTGCCAGCAGTGAGTTGGACCCGCGCTCTAACTATGGCTACACCTTC. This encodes CASSELDPRSNYGYTF.

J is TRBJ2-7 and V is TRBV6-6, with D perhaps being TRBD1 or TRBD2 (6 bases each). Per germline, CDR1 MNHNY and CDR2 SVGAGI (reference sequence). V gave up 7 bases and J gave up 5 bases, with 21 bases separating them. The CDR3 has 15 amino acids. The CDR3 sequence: CASTLTGPGGDEQYF. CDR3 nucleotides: TGTGCCAGCACCCTGACAGGACCCGGCGGGGACGAGCAGTACTTC.

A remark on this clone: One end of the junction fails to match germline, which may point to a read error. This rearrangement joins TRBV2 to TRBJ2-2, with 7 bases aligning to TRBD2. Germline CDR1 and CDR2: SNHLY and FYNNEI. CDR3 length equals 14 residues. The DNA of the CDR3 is TGTGCCAGCAGTGGCCTAGCGGACACCGGGGAGCTATTTTTT. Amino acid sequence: CASSGLADTGELFF.

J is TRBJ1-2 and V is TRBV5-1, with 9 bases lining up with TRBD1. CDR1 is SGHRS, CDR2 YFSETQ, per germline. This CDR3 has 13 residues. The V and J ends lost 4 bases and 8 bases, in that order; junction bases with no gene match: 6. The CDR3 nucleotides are TGCGCCAGCAGCCTGGACAGGGGTTACGGCTACACCTTC. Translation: CASSLDRGYGYTF.

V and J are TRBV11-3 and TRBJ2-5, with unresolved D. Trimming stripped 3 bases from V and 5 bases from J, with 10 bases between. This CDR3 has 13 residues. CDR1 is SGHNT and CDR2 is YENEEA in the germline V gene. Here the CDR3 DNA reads TGTGCCAGCAGCTTTGGGATAGGGGAGACCCAGTACTTC. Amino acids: CASSFGIGETQYF. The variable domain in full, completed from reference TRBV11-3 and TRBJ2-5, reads EAGVVQSPRYKIIEKKQPVAFWCNPISGHNTLYWYLQNLGQGPELLIRYENEEAVDDSQLPKDRFSAERLKGVDSTLKIQPAELGDSAVYLCASSFGIGETQYFGPGTRLLVL.

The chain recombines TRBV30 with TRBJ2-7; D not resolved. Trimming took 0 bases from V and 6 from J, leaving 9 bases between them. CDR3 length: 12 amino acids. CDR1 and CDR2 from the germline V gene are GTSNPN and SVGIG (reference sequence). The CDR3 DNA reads TGTGCCTGGAGTGTATCCCCAAGCGAGCAGTACTTC. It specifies CAWSVSPSEQYF.

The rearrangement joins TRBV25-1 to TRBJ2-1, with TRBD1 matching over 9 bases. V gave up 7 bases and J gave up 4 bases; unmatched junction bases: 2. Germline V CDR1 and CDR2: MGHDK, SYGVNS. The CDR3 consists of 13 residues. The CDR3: CASTGTGYNEQFF. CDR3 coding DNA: TGTGCCAGCACCGGGACAGGGTACAATGAGCAGTTCTTC. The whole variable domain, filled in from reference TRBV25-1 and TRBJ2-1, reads EADIYQTPRYLVIGTGKKITLECSQTMGHDKMYWYQQDPGMELHLIHYSYGVNSTEKGDLSSESTVSRIRTEHFPLTLESARPSHTSQYLCASTGTGYNEQFFGPGTRLTVL.